This T cell receptor (beta chain) originates from a study of shared clonotypes between healthy human individuals. Study-wide results and limits: With a few donors compared, roughly 5% of naive CD4 clonotypes were shared.

V was cut by 0 bases and J by 6 bases, with 15 bases left in between. CDR3 length: 15 amino acids. CDR1 and CDR2 from the germline V gene are SGHRS and YFSETQ. In the case of this clone: No antigen is known for it.

Naive CD8 cells, CD45RO-negative and positively selected for CCR7, excluded terminally differentiated effector memory CD45RA+ cells. The donor population consisted of healthy HIV-negative adults with no recent acute infections or vaccinations. Sequencing used immunoSEQ multiplex PCR; TCRdb keeps in-frame clones, though not all of them. Of some 2 million clones in the sample, roughly 95% were seen once. Source material: naive CD8+ T cells sorted from blood. The source is a man aged 18 to 29 in good health. The chain recombines TRBV5-1 with TRBJ1-1; possibly TRBD1 for D (6 bases). The CDR3 sequence is CASSLAGTGMSEAFF. CDR3 in DNA: TGCGCCAGCAGCTTGGCCGGTACAGGGATGTCTGAAGCTTTCTTT.